This is a list of T cell receptor beta chains from one sample in a study of blood T cells in healthy people across ages. TCRdb used MiXCR to reprocess the 5' RACE reads, holding one entry per CDR3 protein. The sample has around 1,600,000 distinct CDR3 sequences, around 40% seen once. The sample comprised blood. Receptor source: a woman between 18 and 29 years old in good health. CDR3s include the opening cysteine and the closing phenylalanine or tryptophan.

j_call | v_call | cdr3_aa
TRBJ2-1 | TRBV29-1 | CGEFDPSSYNEQFF
TRBJ2-7 | TRBV20-1 | CNARIRSDEQYF
TRBJ2-5 | TRBV19 | CASNKHGGRDETQYF
TRBJ2-1 | TRBV10-3 | CAISEYGNEQFF
TRBJ2-1 | TRBV4-3 | CASSQAQPRGNEQFF
TRBJ2-7 | TRBV5-1 | CASSLTGQRPYEQYF
TRBJ2-1 | TRBV13 | CASSLRDLNINEQFF
TRBJ2-4 | TRBV3-1 | CASSQFWAGQLAKNIQYF
TRBJ2-3 | TRBV27 | CASSLGGGPSTDTQYF
TRBJ2-3 | TRBV4-3 | CASSQGFQRGTDTQYF
TRBJ2-5 | TRBV25-1 | CASSEIAEEETQYF
TRBJ1-1 | TRBV4-3 | CASSQLYGNTEAFF
TRBJ2-7 | TRBV9 | CASSIDGGSYEQYF
TRBJ2-1 | TRBV24-1 | CATSDFGVRDEQFF
TRBJ1-2 | TRBV5-1 | CASSSGTEMNYGYTF
TRBJ2-4 | TRBV12-3/TRBV12-4 | CASRGPGLRYGPYNEQYF
TRBJ2-7 | TRBV7-8 | CASSLVEGSLSYEQYF
TRBJ1-2 | TRBV7-2 | CASSLAPDYGYTF
TRBJ2-1 | TRBV28 | CASCPYLDLYNEQFF
TRBJ2-7 | TRBV29-1 | CSAGKTSDEQYF
TRBJ2-3 | TRBV20-1 | CSARGDRGDTDTQYF
TRBJ2-7 | TRBV2 | CASRLGLTDEQYF
TRBJ1-4 | TRBV6-6 | CASSWMEKLFF
TRBJ1-5 | TRBV20-1 | CSAEGLSSNQPQHF
TRBJ2-2 | TRBV3-1 | CASSQDRLAGVSGELFF
TRBJ1-6 | TRBV18 | CASSHDRDNSPLHF
TRBJ1-2 | TRBV14 | CASSKRGLGDYGYTF
TRBJ2-1 | TRBV27 | CASFGKSLTSEQFF
TRBJ1-1 | TRBV27 | CASTDLNTEAFF
TRBJ1-4 | TRBV7-6 | CASSLEIRRKNEKLFF
TRBJ1-4 | TRBV7-2 | CASSPVGGSREKLFF
TRBJ2-4 | TRBV7-9 | CASSLAGLAGLGIQYF
TRBJ2-1 | TRBV14 | CASSQEGWGLYEQFF
TRBJ1-5 | TRBV12-3/TRBV12-4 | CASSLVGFDSPTGQPQHF
TRBJ2-7 | TRBV10-3 | CAISAQSYEQYF
TRBJ1-5 | TRBV27 | CASSLSVDRDQPQHF
TRBJ2-5 | TRBV14 | CASSQSGTGASETQYF
TRBJ1-1 | TRBV10-1 | CASSGPSGAFF
TRBJ1-1 | TRBV5-1 | CASSSVGDSEAFF
TRBJ2-3 | TRBV20-1 | CSAGRASVLADTQYF